This TCR beta chain was recorded in a study of cytomegalovirus exposure and HLA in healthy donors. Regarding the study as a whole: Most sequenced TCRs were rare (though some public TCRs occurred in many donors). When analyzed later, a missense DCLRE1C variant was found to be linked to TCR beta V- and J-gene trimming. The investigators catalogued 150 to 200 TCR beta chains as cytomegalovirus-associated.

This donor's CMV serostatus went unrecorded. This clone was seen a handful of times. Its antigen is not known. Per germline, CDR1 MNHEY and CDR2 SVGAGI. CDR3 length equals 14 residues. The ends were cut back, 6 bases at V and 4 bases at J, with 12 bases in the middle. Both 60 Vbeta primers and 13 Jbeta primers went into the PCR. The protocol was immunoSEQ multiplex PCR, while the TCRdb copy is restricted to in-frame clones and leaves out a portion. The sample yields over 95,000 clones, about 70% seen once. The chain employs TRBV6-5 and TRBJ1-4; D is perhaps TRBD1 (5 bases). What was sequenced was PBMCs. The TCR was taken from a human donor in good health. The CDR3 protein is CASSKTARNEKLFF. DNA for the CDR3: TGTGCCAGCAGCAAGACAGCACGTAATGAAAAACTGTTTTTT.